This T cell receptor beta chain was documented in a study of early T cells in non-severe SARS-CoV-2 infection. For the study at large: RNA in bulk from unsorted whole blood was sequenced, and chains were unpaired.

This clonotype has at least ten counts. Its antigen remains unidentified. This CDR3 has 16 amino acids. V was pared by 3 bases and J by 2 bases, with 6 bases of the junction left unmatched. CDR1 SGHTA and CDR2 FQGNSA come from the germline V gene. Study observations and caveats: There was a bias toward anti-spike CD8 responses in VDJdb matching, which missed private and CD4 specificities.

The TCR library protocol attached unique molecular identifiers to the individual cDNA molecules. From the 5' RACE reads, TCRdb called clonotypes with MiXCR, one entry per CDR3 protein. Altogether under 25,000 distinct CDR3 sequences are present, 4.5% being singletons, with the ten largest covering approximately 7.8%. The sample taken for sequencing was whole blood. The chain couples TRBV7-2 to TRBJ2-1, with 8 bases that match TRBD1. The receptor was derived from an adult who was a healthcare worker with PCR-confirmed SARS-CoV-2 infection or an uninfected control (not recorded which). DNA for the CDR3: TGTGCCAGCAGCTTGTACAGGGGGGCGACCTACAATGAGCAGTTCTTC. Translation gives CASSLYRGATYNEQFF.